What follows are 12 T cell receptor beta chains derived from one specimen sequenced in a study of blood T cell repertoires in COVID-19. TCRdb's copy holds only in-frame clones and misses some; the assay was immunoSEQ multiplex PCR. This sample has 43,000 or so clones; about 91% occur once, and the top ten carry 15% to 19%. Sequenced sample: peripheral blood. Every receptor here comes from a man between 60 and 75 years old with active COVID-19.

This clone was recorded a few times. The V call is TRBV6-5, the J call TRBJ1-1, with a tentative D call TRBD1 (5 bases). Germline V CDR1 and CDR2: MNHEY, SVGAGI. The V end was cut by 7 bases, the J end by 1 base, with 13 bases between. There are 14 residues in the CDR3. CDR3 loop: CASKPTVANTEAFF. The CDR3 coding sequence is TGTGCCAGCAAGCCGACAGTCGCGAACACTGAAGCTTTCTTT.

This clone appeared a single time. This chain connects TRBV18 to TRBJ1-2; 7 nucleotides match TRBD1. The CDR3 loop spans 14 amino acids. Trimming removed 2 bases from V and 5 bases from J; junction bases left unmatched: 5. The germline V gene has CDR1 KGHSH and CDR2 LQKENI. This CDR3 is CASSPGQELYGYTF. CDR3 DNA sequence: TGTGCCAGCTCACCAGGACAGGAACTTTATGGCTACACCTTC.

This clone has a single count. The chain carries TRBV28 and TRBJ1-5; D not certain. V lost 7 bases, J lost 0 bases, and 16 bases lay in between. This CDR3 spans 16 amino acids. Germline CDR1 is MDHEN and CDR2 is SYDVKM. The CDR3 coding sequence is TGTGCCAGCATACGGTCCCCATCTTATAGCAATCAGCCCCAGCATTTT. Protein: CASIRSPSYSNQPQHF.

This sequence joins TRBV24-1 and TRBJ2-2; 7 bases align to TRBD1. Germline V gene lookup returns CDR1 KGHDR and CDR2 SFDVKD. Trimming cost V 9 bases and J 3 bases; bases outside gene matches: 9. The CDR3 consists of 15 residues. The CDR3 reads CATASGQEYTGELFF. CDR3 nucleotides: TGTGCCACCGCCTCTGGACAGGAATACACCGGGGAGCTGTTTTTT.

J is TRBJ2-3 and V is TRBV4-1, with 10 bases that match TRBD2. V trimming: 3 bases; J trimming: 4 bases; junction bases outside the gene matches: 10. The CDR3 extends over 17 amino acids. Germline-derived CDR1 and CDR2 are MGHRA and YSYEKL. In nucleotides, the CDR3 is TGCGCCAGCAGCCACAACCCTAGCGGGAGTGGGGCAGATACGCAGTATTTT. Its protein product is CASSHNPSGSGADTQYF.

The chain carries TRBV6-6 and TRBJ1-2; D is ambiguous. This CDR3 comprises 13 residues. Germline V gives CDR1 MNHNY, CDR2 SVGAGI (reference sequence). V dropped 0 bases and J dropped 8 bases, with 10 bases sitting between them. CDR3: CASSYSRGQGYTF. Written as DNA, the CDR3 is TGTGCCAGCAGTTACTCGAGAGGTCAAGGCTACACCTTC.

This chain connects TRBV30 to TRBJ2-3; the D gene is possibly TRBD1 (6 bases). The CDR3 covers 14 residues. The germline V gene has CDR1 GTSNPN and CDR2 SVGIG (reference sequence). The V gene lost 3 bases and the J gene lost 3 bases, with 13 bases spanning the gap. This CDR3 is CAWSTLTGTDTQYF. The CDR3, as DNA: TGTGCCTGGAGCACCTTAACAGGGACAGATACGCAGTATTTT.

The chain joins TRBV6-5 to TRBJ1-2; 8 positions agree with TRBD1. V lost 4 bases, J lost 3 bases, and 1 base stayed unmatched. The CDR3 contains 13 residues. The germline gives CDR1 MNHEY, CDR2 SVGAGI. The CDR3 loop is CASSSGQDYGYTF. The CDR3 DNA sequence: TGTGCCAGCAGTTCGGGACAGGACTATGGCTACACCTTC.

This chain connects TRBV7-2 to TRBJ2-5; 10 nucleotides agree with TRBD2. The V segment lost 7 bases and the J segment 3 bases; nucleotides outside the gene matches: 8. The germline V gene has CDR1 SGHTA and CDR2 FQGNSA. This CDR3 region has 15 residues. The CDR3 coding sequence is TGTGCCAGCACCGTTCAAGCGGGGGGGAAAGAGACCCAGTACTTC. The encoded protein is CASTVQAGGKETQYF.

This chain joins TRBV6-5 and TRBJ1-1; 9 bases agree with TRBD1. V dropped 9 bases and J dropped 2; count of bases not matched to a gene: 7. There are 14 residues in the CDR3. Germline lookup yields CDR1 MNHEY and CDR2 SVGAGI. The CDR3 loop is CASRDREGNTEAFF. The CDR3 nucleotides are TGTGCCAGTAGGGACAGGGAAGGCAACACTGAAGCTTTCTTT.

This chain connects TRBV19 to TRBJ1-1; 8 positions agree with TRBD1. CDR1 LNHDA and CDR2 SQIVND come from the germline V gene (reference sequence). Trimming cost V 4 bases and J 1 base; bases outside gene matches: 5. The CDR3 runs to 15 residues. The CDR3 loop reads CASSTRGLGNTEAFF. The CDR3 DNA reads TGTGCCAGTAGTACCAGGGGGCTGGGGAACACTGAAGCTTTCTTT.

This chain links TRBV2 with TRBJ2-3; 11 nucleotides align to TRBD2. Trimming cost V 4 bases and J 5 bases; bases outside gene matches: 11. The CDR3 has 17 amino acids. Germline assignment: CDR1 SNHLY and CDR2 FYNNEI. The CDR3 protein is CASSGVAGGPLVDTQYF. Here the CDR3 DNA reads TGTGCCAGCAGTGGAGTAGCGGGAGGGCCATTGGTAGATACGCAGTATTTT.